These 14 T cell receptor beta chains came from one sample sequenced in a study of CD8 T cells in ankylosing spondylitis. Using its own MiXCR run on the 5' RACE reads, TCRdb lists one record per CDR3 protein. The sample yields around 130,000 distinct CDR3 sequences, over 7% seen once. The sequencing sample was made of blood, either unsorted or a sorted T cell fraction (not recorded which). The receptors derive from a male donor with ankylosing spondylitis or in good health (not recorded which).

The chain couples TRBV5-5 to TRBJ2-3, with 10 nucleotides matching TRBD2. This CDR3 spans 15 amino acids. Germline V gives CDR1 SGHKS, CDR2 YYEKEE (reference sequence). With V trimmed by 1 base and J by 8 bases, 7 bases remained unmatched. The CDR3 DNA reads as TGTGCCAGCAGCTTGTTTCTAGCGGGAGAAGGTACGCAGTATTTT. This sequence encodes CASSLFLAGEGTQYF.

A remark on this clonotype: Possible read error: a much larger clone is one base away. The chain employs TRBV12-3 or TRBV12-4 and TRBJ2-1; 8 positions match TRBD2. The CDR3 is 14 residues long. CDR3 residues: CTSSLQAGVNEQFF. CDR3 coding DNA: TGTACCAGCAGCTTGCAAGCGGGAGTTAATGAGCAGTTCTTC.

Ten or more counts support this clonotype. The rearrangement uses TRBV5-1 and TRBJ1-1, with D uncertain. CDR1 is SGHRS, CDR2 YFSETQ, per germline. V was pared by 1 base and J by 4 bases, with 11 bases between. There are 14 residues in the CDR3. The CDR3 region has the DNA TGCGCCAGCAGCTTGCTGGGAGTGGCCACTGAAGCTTTCTTT. Amino acid sequence: CASSLLGVATEAFF.

This clonotype came up many times. V and J are TRBV20-1 and TRBJ2-3; 7 nucleotides agree with TRBD1. Germline V gives CDR1 DFQATT, CDR2 SNEGSKA (reference sequence). This CDR3 is built from 13 residues. CDR3 DNA sequence: TGCAGCGGAAAACAGGGGATCTCAGATACGCAGTATTTT. Amino acids: CSGKQGISDTQYF.

This clonotype appeared many times. The chain carries TRBV20-1 and TRBJ2-1; 9 bases match TRBD1. CDR3 length equals 14 residues. V gave up 5 bases and J gave up 7 bases; unmatched junction bases: 9. Germline CDR1 DFQATT, CDR2 SNEGSKA (reference sequence). The DNA for the CDR3 is TGCAGTGCTGAACCTCCGGGACAGGGAAATGAGCAGTTCTTC. Translating gives CSAEPPGQGNEQFF.

This clonotype was recorded a few times. A junction end diverges from the germline sequence, so it may reflect a read error. The chain uses TRBV20-1 and TRBJ2-7; 13 bases map to TRBD2. Germline assignment: CDR1 DFQATT and CDR2 SNEGSKA (reference sequence). The CDR3 length is 17 residues. The DNA of the CDR3 is TGCTGTGCTAGAGATCCGGGACTAGCGGGGTTTACCTACGAGCAGTACTTC. Its protein product is CCARDPGLAGFTYEQYF.

This clonotype was found a few times. The chain joins TRBV5-1 to TRBJ2-1, with D tentatively TRBD1 or TRBD2 (5 bases each). The CDR3 runs 16 residues. V was shortened by 0 bases and J by 3 bases, with 13 bases between the two germline ends. Germline loops: CDR1 SGHRS, CDR2 YFSETQ. CDR3 nucleotide sequence: TGCGCCAGCAGCTTGGCCGTGGGGGTTTTCTACAATGAGCAGTTCTTC. It translates to CASSLAVGVFYNEQFF.

This clonotype was counted at least ten times. V gene TRBV7-6 combines with J gene TRBJ1-5, with 8 bases matching TRBD1. Per the germline V gene, CDR1 is SGHVS and CDR2 is FNYEAQ. The CDR3 totals 16 residues. Trimming took 6 bases from V and 2 from J; bases not matched to a gene: 9. The CDR3 DNA follows: TGTGCCAGCAGTCCCGGGACAGGTGTGGGCAATCAGCCCCAGCATTTT. Translation gives CASSPGTGVGNQPQHF.

This clonotype came up many times. The chain carries TRBV6-1 and TRBJ2-1, with a tentative D call TRBD1 (6 bases). The CDR3 spans 14 residues. The germline gives CDR1 MNHNS, CDR2 SASEGT. Trimming left V 5 bases short and J 3 bases short, with 11 bases between. The CDR3 nucleotides read TGTGCCAGCAGTCCCCAGGGGCGCTACAATGAGCAGTTCTTC. Translating gives CASSPQGRYNEQFF.

Ten or more counts support this clonotype. The genes are TRBV10-3 and TRBJ2-7; no reliable D call. V was pared by 3 bases and J by 6 bases, with 9 bases between. The germline V gene has CDR1 ENHRY and CDR2 SYGVKD. The CDR3 is 12 amino acids. The CDR3 here is CAISDRYGEQYF. The DNA for the CDR3 is TGTGCCATCAGTGACAGGTACGGCGAGCAGTACTTC.

This rearrangement joins TRBV6-2 or TRBV6-3 to TRBJ2-7; D remains unclear. CDR1 and CDR2 (germline): MNHEY, SVGEGT. The CDR3 has 14 residues. Trimming shortened V by 7 bases and J by 2 bases, and 15 bases separated the two germline ends. The CDR3 DNA follows: TGTGCCAGCACCCAGACACCACCCACCTACGAGCAGTACTTC. Its protein product is CASTQTPPTYEQYF.

Remarks on this clonotype: One base away lies a much larger clone, so this may be a sequencing read error. Since no conserved phenylalanine or tryptophan closes the CDR3, a read error is the likely cause. V gene TRBV20-1 combines with J gene TRBJ2-3; no clear D. V lost 3 bases and J lost 4, with 2 bases in between. This CDR3 contains 10 residues. Germline CDR1 DFQATT, CDR2 SNEGSKA (reference sequence). The CDR3 DNA reads as TGCAGTGCTAGTGCAGATACGCAGTATTTG. This sequence encodes CSASADTQYL.

This clonotype was counted ten times or more. V gene TRBV15 combines with J gene TRBJ2-1, with D possibly matching TRBD2 (6 bases). Germline V gives CDR1 LNHNV, CDR2 YYDKDF (reference sequence). Trimming left V 0 bases short and J 5 bases short, with 17 bases between. The length of the CDR3 is 17 residues. The CDR3 protein is CATSRDRAGWGDNEQFF. The CDR3 region has the DNA TGTGCCACCAGCAGAGATCGGGCGGGATGGGGTGACAATGAGCAGTTCTTC.

This rearrangement joins TRBV20-1 to TRBJ2-3; weak D call: TRBD2 (5 bases). Trimming pared 5 bases from V and 2 bases from J, leaving 20 bases between. CDR3 size: 16 residues. The V gene's germline CDR1 is DFQATT and CDR2 SNEGSKA (reference sequence). The DNA of the CDR3 is TGCAGTGCTGAACTACTTCGCGGGCTCAACACAGATACGCAGTATTTT. It yields the protein CSAELLRGLNTDTQYF.